What follows describes a single T cell receptor beta chain. The antigen it binds to is not known. No qualities accompany the bases; no much larger clone lies one base away. Each collaborating institution followed its own protocols to collect whole blood in K2EDTA tubes. For TCRbeta analysis, collaborators shipped samples in one of three forms: frozen whole blood, isolated PBMCs, or DNA extracted from either of those sample types. This sample is drawn from a study of blood T cell repertoires in COVID-19 (dated by TCRdb to the early 2020s). Notes on the research overall: Collaborator samples came from the United States, Italy and Spain and covered acute and convalescent phases of COVID-19. The sample metadata nearly always contained a de-identified subject ID, COVID-19 status, age in years and sex. The material from the prospective study consisted of cDNA or gDNA derived from T cells, B-cell-depleted T cells, or PBMCs. Where available, HLA class I and class II types were obtained from metadata supplied by the sample provider rather than from assay-based typing. Deeply sampled blood TCRbeta repertoires from subjects exposed to, actively infected with, or recovered from COVID-19 were included in the dataset. The repertoires were made available in a free public database intended to serve as a resource for research on the immune response to SARS-CoV-2. The samples were drawn from two sources: the first 160 participants of the ongoing ImmuneRACE study, and 1,000 to 1,500 subjects contributed by 6 global collaborators.

Results the study describes overall, beyond this receptor: Clinical and demographic metadata were provided uncurated, with the amount varying by source and participant.

TCRbeta CDR3 regions were amplified from genomic DNA by means of the immunoSEQ Assay, a bias-controlled multiplex PCR. For the original study's pipeline: The number of nucleated cells in each sample was estimated from the amplification of reference gene primers within the assay. To quantify the absolute abundance of each unique TCRbeta CDR3 rearrangement, sequence reads were collapsed and filtered. For each sample, productive Simpson clonality was calculated as the square root of Simpson's diversity index across productive rearrangements. The immuneACCESS repertoire file appears here via TCRdb, limited to in-frame rearrangements. These files lack a portion of the clones; in checked studies, under half of the deficit traces to unresolved V genes, and the cause of the others is not known. D and trimming were read from the DNA, whereas the V and J calls and clone size are those reported in that table. Across this sample there are approximately 120,000 clones, with 70% to 90% seen only once. The ten largest clones add up to approximately 1.1% of the sample.

V loses 7 bases at its end and J loses 5 bases; junction bases beyond the gene matches: 4. The CDR3 starts with the cysteine, ends with the phenylalanine, and has 13 residues. Here the CDR3 DNA is all that survives: 39 bases in frame from base 1. The sequence was collected from a human donor in a cohort sampled during active COVID-19. The sequenced sample consisted of peripheral blood. Recombination linked TRBV12-3 or TRBV12-4 to TRBJ1-4, and TRBD1 aligns with 7 junction nucleotides. CDR3 protein: CASTPTGNEKLFF. The DNA sequence reads TGTGCCAGCACCCCGACAGGGAATGAAAAACTGTTTTTT.